The 21 T cell receptor beta chains listed next were all sequenced from one sample in a study of CD8+CD57+ T cells in acquired aplastic anemia (dated by TCRdb to 2016 to 2019). The instrument given in TCRdb is Illumina HiSeq 2000. Profiling of TCR beta VDJ combinations and CDR3 sequences used genomic DNA as the template. Using fastp at Q25 and MiXCR, TCRdb reprocessed the public reads and kept productive beta chains. CDR3 protein sequences are deduplicated, and each keeps its most common genes and DNA. Present in this sample are around 290,000 distinct CDR3 sequences, 56% of which were seen just once. 1.3% of the sample comes from the top ten. Flow cytometry had shown CD8+CD57+ cell expansion in the patients selected for sequencing. Sequencing was performed on sorted CD4+, CD8+, or CD8+CD57+ T cells (not recorded which) from PBMCs. The origin of the receptors is a human donor with aplastic anemia.

Note on this clonotype: Germline and junction disagree at one end, which may indicate a read error. This chain joins TRBV7-9 and TRBJ2-7, with D possibly called TRBD1 or TRBD2 (5 bases each). This CDR3 is built from 13 residues. In germline, CDR1 is SEHNR, CDR2 FQNEAQ (reference sequence). This chain's CDR3 is CASSTTTGWERYF. In nucleotides, the CDR3 is TGTGCCAGCAGCACCACTACAGGCTGGGAGCGGTACTTC.

This chain's CDR3 is CASSVATGSSPGANVLTF. CDR3 DNA: TGTGCCAGCAGCGTAGCAACAGGTAGCAGCCCTGGGGCCAACGTCCTGACTTTC. The J gene is TRBJ2-6, the V gene TRBV9; the D gene is possibly TRBD1 (5 bases). Germline CDR1 SGDLS, CDR2 YYNGEE. The V end lost 0 bases, the J end lost 2 bases, and 15 bases lay between the germline ends. The CDR3 is made up of 18 amino acids.

V usage is TRBV6-5 and J usage is TRBJ1-2; weak D call: TRBD1 (5 bases). Trimming took 8 bases from V and 4 from J, leaving 8 bases between them. Germline values: CDR1 MNHEY, CDR2 SVGAGI. This CDR3 spans 11 amino acids. The CDR3 is CASGDVYGYTF. The CDR3 bases are TGTGCCAGCGGGGACGTCTATGGCTACACCTTC.

This clonotype was seen a handful of times. In DNA form, the CDR3 reads TGCGCCAGCAGTGTTCAGTCCAATCAGCCCCAGCATTTT. Encoded protein: CASSVQSNQPQHF. The genes are TRBV10-2 and TRBJ1-5; D unclear. The CDR3 consists of 13 residues. Trimming took off 4 bases at V and 3 bases at J, with 7 bases between the two ends. Germline V gene sequence: CDR1 WSHSY, CDR2 SAAADI.

The chain combines TRBV6-5 with TRBJ2-5, with D uncertain. The germline V and J ends were trimmed by 5 bases and 2 bases, with 12 bases remaining between them. Germline assignment: CDR1 MNHEY and CDR2 SVGAGI. The CDR3 covers 14 residues. The chain's CDR3 is CASSGRRNQETQYF. CDR3 DNA: TGTGCCAGCAGTGGGCGGCGGAATCAAGAGACCCAGTACTTC.

About this clonotype itself: An end of the junction differs from the germline gene, which may be a read error. The V call is TRBV29-1, the J call TRBJ2-2; 8 nucleotides match TRBD2. CDR1 and CDR2 from the germline V gene are SQVTM and ANQGSEA. The CDR3 covers 13 residues. The CDR3 DNA is TGCAGCGTTGGATTAGCGGGGACCGGGGAGCCGTTTTTT. It specifies CSVGLAGTGEPFF.

The rearrangement links TRBV7-2 to TRBJ2-5; weak D call: TRBD2 (6 bases). Germline values: CDR1 SGHTA, CDR2 FQGNSA. CDR3 length: 16 amino acids. The V and J ends lost 1 base and 5 bases respectively, with 17 bases between them. CDR3 sequence: CASSLVGTGEGETQYF. For the CDR3, the DNA is TGTGCCAGCAGCTTAGTGGGCACGGGGGAAGGGGAGACCCAGTACTTC. Supplemented by reference TRBV7-2 and TRBJ2-5, the full variable domain reads GAGVSQSPSNKVTEKGKDVELRCDPISGHTALYWYRQSLGQGLEFLIYFQGNSAPDKSGLPSDRFSAERTGGSVSTLTIQRTQQEDSAVYLCASSLVGTGEGETQYFGPGTRLLVL.

The chain carries TRBV7-2 and TRBJ2-5, with 8 bases aligning to TRBD2. The CDR3 covers 14 residues. Germline CDR1 and CDR2: SGHTA and FQGNSA. V trimming: 6 bases; J trimming: 2 bases; junction bases outside the gene matches: 5. The CDR3 reads CASRRRGEQETQYF. The CDR3 nucleotides read TGTGCCAGCAGACGGCGGGGGGAGCAAGAGACCCAGTACTTC.

The chain is built from TRBV11-2 and TRBJ2-3, with D perhaps matching TRBD2 (5 bases). CDR3 length equals 13 residues. Germline lookup yields CDR1 SGHAT and CDR2 FQNNGV. V shed 8 bases and J shed 1 base, with 10 bases lying between them. The CDR3 bases are TGTGCCAGCGGTGAGGGAGGCACAGATACGCAGTATTTT. Its protein is CASGEGGTDTQYF.

Only a few counts were recorded for this clonotype. Since a much larger clone is just one base distant, this may be a read error. This rearrangement joins TRBV6-5 to TRBJ1-5; 8 bases match TRBD1. The CDR3 covers 13 residues. Germline lookup yields CDR1 MNHEY and CDR2 SVGAGI. J was trimmed by 10 bases and V by 6 bases; bases with no gene match: 8. The chain's CDR3 is CASRRTGSCPQHF. CDR3 nucleotide sequence: TGTGCCAGCAGACGGACAGGGTCGTGCCCCCAGCATTTT.

The genes are TRBV20-1 and TRBJ1-1; unclear D gene. This CDR3 has 14 amino acids. Germline V gene sequence: CDR1 DFQATT, CDR2 SNEGSKA (reference sequence). V was clipped by 4 bases and J by 3 bases, with 15 bases between them. CDR3 sequence reads: CSANEAGVDTEAFF. CDR3 nucleotides: TGCAGTGCTAATGAGGCGGGTGTAGACACTGAAGCTTTCTTT.

The rearrangement joins TRBV20-1 to TRBJ2-3, with D maybe TRBD2 (7 bases). Germline values: CDR1 DFQATT, CDR2 SNEGSKA (reference sequence). The V end was cut by 5 bases, the J end by 4 bases, with 16 bases between. CDR3 size: 14 residues. CDR3 bases: TGCAGTGCTGGGGGGCGGCGGGGGTCAGATACGCAGTATTTT. It specifies CSAGGRRGSDTQYF.

Many counts were recorded for this clonotype. This sequence joins TRBV6-5 and TRBJ1-1; 7 bases agree with TRBD1. The V segment lost 8 bases and the J segment 12 bases; nucleotides outside the gene matches: 18. This CDR3 spans 14 amino acids. CDR1 and CDR2 (germline): MNHEY, SVGAGI. The CDR3 region is CASRPAGGSLTPFF. The CDR3 bases are TGTGCCAGCCGTCCGGCAGGGGGTAGCTTGACTCCTTTCTTT.

The chain employs TRBV20-1 and TRBJ2-1; TRBD1 is a possible D gene (6 bases). The CDR3 is 12 residues long. Germline lookup yields CDR1 DFQATT and CDR2 SNEGSKA (reference sequence). V was cut by 2 bases and J by 7 bases, with 9 bases left in between. CDR3 region: CSARRQENEQFF. For the CDR3, the DNA is TGCAGTGCTAGACGACAGGAAAATGAGCAGTTCTTC.

The V call is TRBV5-1, the J call TRBJ1-1, with a tentative D call TRBD1 (5 bases). The CDR3 runs 15 residues. V lost 0 bases and J lost 1, with 10 bases in between. CDR1 and CDR2 (germline): SGHRS, YFSETQ. CDR3 amino acids: CASSLVARENTEAFF. The CDR3, as DNA: TGCGCCAGCAGCTTGGTGGCCAGGGAGAACACTGAAGCTTTCTTT.

The chain couples TRBV11-2 to TRBJ2-7; D ambiguous. V dropped 0 bases and J dropped 7 bases, with 4 bases sitting between them. Germline V gives CDR1 SGHAT, CDR2 FQNNGV. This CDR3 is built from 11 residues. The CDR3 DNA is TGTGCCAGCAGCTTAGAACGAGAGCAGTACTTC. Its protein is CASSLEREQYF.

The chain combines TRBV20-1 with TRBJ2-7, with D perhaps matching TRBD2 (7 bases). The ends were cut back, 3 bases at V and 3 bases at J, with 18 bases in the middle. The CDR3 loop spans 15 amino acids. Germline CDR1 DFQATT, CDR2 SNEGSKA (reference sequence). CDR3 DNA sequence: TGCAGTGCTAGGGGGGCGGGAGTGAGGGGCTACGAGCAGTACTTC. Translated: CSARGAGVRGYEQYF.

The rearrangement links TRBV5-8 to TRBJ1-2, with 7 bases identical to TRBD1. The trim removed 3 bases at V and 0 bases at J, leaving 5 bases unmatched. The CDR3 length is 15 residues. CDR1 is SGHTS and CDR2 is YDEGEE in the germline V gene. The CDR3 protein is CASSYGQAPNYGYTF. The CDR3, as DNA: TGTGCCAGCAGCTACGGACAGGCACCTAACTATGGCTACACCTTC.

The chain couples TRBV5-1 to TRBJ1-6; possibly TRBD1 for D (5 bases). Trimming took 0 bases from V and 8 from J, leaving 9 bases between them. Germline CDR1 SGHRS, CDR2 YFSETQ. CDR3 length equals 14 residues. CDR3 sequence reads: CASSLGGGYSPLHF. The CDR3 DNA follows: TGCGCCAGCAGCTTGGGGGGGGGTTATTCACCCCTCCACTTT.

This clonotype was seen at least ten times. The V and J genes are TRBV6-6 and TRBJ2-7; no firm D call. The germline gives CDR1 MNHNY, CDR2 SVGAGI (reference sequence). This CDR3 comprises 11 residues. Deletions cut 6 bases from V and 7 bases from J, with 10 bases between. Written as DNA, the CDR3 is TGTGCCAGCAGCCCCTCGAGGGAGCAGTACTTC. Translation gives CASSPSREQYF.

The chain has TRBV5-1 and TRBJ2-7; TRBD2 is a possible D gene (6 bases). This CDR3 spans 15 amino acids. V lost 7 bases and J 0 bases, leaving 17 bases between the germline ends. The germline gives CDR1 SGHRS, CDR2 YFSETQ. The CDR3 is CASCPGLGGSYEQYF. Written as DNA, the CDR3 is TGCGCCAGCTGCCCCGGGCTGGGGGGCTCCTACGAGCAGTACTTC.